This record concerns one T cell receptor beta chain sequence. What it binds is unknown. This sample was included in a study of regulatory T cells in long-lasting Graves disease. Study-wide findings and caveats: Gene preferences differed: TRBV28, TRBJ1-2, TRBJ2-5 in persistent cases.

V was trimmed by 0 bases and J by 15 bases, leaving 15 bases between them. This CDR3 region has 12 residues. Germline CDR1 DFQATT, CDR2 SNEGSKA (reference sequence). The TCR beta library used iRepertoire HTBI primers with Arm-PCR amplification of CDR3. TCRdb re-called the multiplex PCR reads with MiXCR, one entry per CDR3 protein. The sample lists some 430,000 distinct CDR3 sequences; 20% to 25% were seen once. The sample's time point: persistent/refractory GD, antithyroid drugs over 5 years with positive TRAb. The TCR library was prepared using RNA isolated from PBMCs. Guidelines of the American Thyroid Association were used to diagnose Graves' disease.

The TCR comes from a female donor with Graves disease. The chain couples TRBV20-1 to TRBJ2-1, with D perhaps matching TRBD1 (5 bases). This sample comprised peripheral blood mononuclear cells (PBMCs), obtained when the disease was refractory, from a patient treated with antithyroid drugs. The CDR3 nucleotides are TGCAGTGCTAGAGAGACAGCTCCTCTTCCGTTCTTC. It yields the protein CSARETAPLPFF.